The subject of this entry is one T cell receptor beta chain. This entry belongs to a study of blood T cell repertoires in COVID-19. Study overall: Nucleic acid was either cDNA or gDNA, and it came from T cells, B-cell-depleted T cells, or PBMCs.

Germline assignment: CDR1 GTSNPN and CDR2 SVGIG (reference sequence). V was clipped by 5 bases and J by 5 bases, with 19 bases between them. The CDR3 has 14 amino acids. Measured with immunoSEQ multiplex PCR; TCRdb has only the in-frame clones, and not every one. The sample consists of fewer than 50,000 clones, about four fifths of them appearing once. The sample taken for sequencing was peripheral blood. V usage is TRBV30 and J usage is TRBJ2-7, with a tentative D call TRBD2 (6 bases). This sequence originates from an elderly woman with active or convalescent COVID-19. This chain's CDR3 is CAWARDSVRDEQYF. The CDR3 nucleotides are TGTGCCTGGGCCCGGGACTCCGTAAGGGACGAGCAGTACTTC. Filled out from reference TRBV30 and TRBJ2-7, the complete variable domain reads SQTIHQWPATLVQPVGSPLSLECTVEGTSNPNLYWYRQAAGRGLQLLFYSVGIGQISSEVPQNLSASRPQDRQFILSSKKLLLSDSGFYLCAWARDSVRDEQYFGPGTRLTVT.